This TCR beta chain stems from a study of blood T cell repertoires in COVID-19. Concerning this clone itself: Other DNA sequences from this sample encode an identical CDR3 as well.

The participants were between about 18 and 90 years old and came from 24 US areas. Exposed participants came across a COVID-19 case within 2 weeks before study entry. This table comes from immunoSEQ multiplex PCR, and its TCRdb copy is limited to in-frame clones, with some not included. Of more than 300,000 clones listed, 80% to 95% are singletons. Germline assignment: CDR1 KGHSH and CDR2 LQKENI. CDR3 length equals 14 residues. The V gene lost 2 bases and the J gene lost 7 bases, with 11 bases spanning the gap. The J gene is TRBJ1-4, the V gene TRBV18; D possibly corresponds to TRBD1 (5 bases). Sequencing was performed on PBMCs or T cells enriched from blood (not recorded which). This clonotype was sampled from a middle-aged woman who had been exposed to COVID-19. CDR3 DNA: TGTGCCAGCTCACCAAGGCAGGGAGGTGAAAAACTGTTTTTT. Residues: CASSPRQGGEKLFF.